This passage covers 23 T cell receptor beta chains from one sample sequenced in a study of T cells after yellow fever vaccination. Each CDR3 protein is one row after TCRdb ran MiXCR on the 5' RACE reads. The sample holds 310,000 or so distinct CDR3 sequences; approximately 3.9% are singletons and the top ten take 20% to 30%. The sequenced sample was PBMCs, obtained on the day of the yellow fever booster vaccination. These receptors came from a man between 18 and 29 years old who received the YFV17D yellow fever vaccine.

This clonotype was counted at least ten times. The genes are TRBV2 and TRBJ1-4, with unresolved D. CDR3 length equals 12 residues. V was cut by 7 bases and J by 4 bases, with 7 bases left in between. Germline CDR1 SNHLY, CDR2 FYNNEI. The CDR3 spells CASNRVNEKLFF. The CDR3 nucleotides read TGTGCCAGCAATAGGGTTAATGAAAAACTGTTTTTT.

This clonotype was detected ten times or more. This chain connects TRBV5-6 to TRBJ1-1; TRBD1 aligns across 12 bases. The CDR3 is made up of 16 amino acids. Germline CDR1 reads SGHDT; CDR2 reads YYEEEE. V was pared by 4 bases and J by 1 base, with 5 bases of the junction left unmatched. The CDR3 region is CASSRDRGLRNTEAFF. CDR3 in DNA: TGTGCCAGCAGCAGGGACAGGGGGCTTCGGAACACTGAAGCTTTCTTT.

This clonotype was counted between two and nine times. The V and J genes are TRBV5-6 and TRBJ1-3, with no clear D. Trimming shortened V by 2 bases and J by 3 bases, and 9 bases separated the two germline ends. Germline lookup yields CDR1 SGHDT and CDR2 YYEEEE. The CDR3 sequence is 14 residues long. As DNA, the CDR3 is TGTGCCAGCAGCTTATCACCGGGTGGAAACACCATATATTTT. It specifies CASSLSPGGNTIYF.

In its sample, this clonotype was seen many times. The chain is built from TRBV6-2 or TRBV6-3 and TRBJ2-1, with D unclear. Germline loops: CDR1 MNHEY, CDR2 SVGEGT. This CDR3 has 13 amino acids. V lost 7 bases, J lost 8 bases, and 15 bases lay in between. DNA for the CDR3: TGTGCCAGCACAGAACACCCTGGGGATGAGCAGTTCTTC. It yields the protein CASTEHPGDEQFF.

This clonotype was found once. The V gene is TRBV6-5, the J gene TRBJ2-7; possibly TRBD2 for D (5 bases). This CDR3 comprises 13 residues. The germline V gene has CDR1 MNHEY and CDR2 SVGAGI. Trimming shortened V by 5 bases and J by 7 bases, and 15 bases separated the two germline ends. Here the CDR3 DNA reads TGTGCCAGCAGTCCCGATACTGAGGGAGAGCAGTACGTC. Translating gives CASSPDTEGEQYV.

The chain has TRBV23-1 and TRBJ2-1, with 10 bases matching TRBD1. TRBV23-1 is placed among ORFs of uncertain function. Trimming took 8 bases from V and 6 from J; bases not matched to a gene: 10. This CDR3 comprises 15 residues. CDR3: CASFGHRDRGNEQFF. The CDR3 DNA reads as TGCGCCAGCTTCGGCCACCGGGACAGGGGCAATGAGCAGTTCTTC.

The chain uses TRBV4-1 and TRBJ2-3; 11 bases align to TRBD2. Germline values: CDR1 MGHRA, CDR2 YSYEKL. The V segment lost 1 base and the J segment 3 bases; nucleotides outside the gene matches: 9. This CDR3 is built from 18 residues. CDR3 sequence reads: CASSQVASGGSRTDTQYF. The CDR3 DNA reads TGCGCCAGCAGCCAAGTGGCTAGCGGGGGGTCGAGAACAGATACGCAGTATTTT.

This clonotype was counted a few times. The chain couples TRBV10-3 to TRBJ2-3; D ambiguous. Germline V gene sequence: CDR1 ENHRY, CDR2 SYGVKD. This CDR3 contains 14 residues. The germline V and J ends were trimmed by 10 bases and 0 bases, with 14 bases remaining between them. The CDR3 sequence is CATETTGSTDTQYF. DNA for the CDR3: TGTGCCACAGAAACGACCGGGAGCACAGATACGCAGTATTTT.

This clonotype was seen many times. The V and J genes are TRBV7-2 and TRBJ2-5; no firm D call. Between the trimmed V and J ends, which lost 6 bases and 3 bases, there was a span of 17 bases. The germline CDR1 and CDR2 sequences are SGHTA and FQGNSA. The CDR3 has 15 residues. The CDR3 loop reads CASSSPKGVKETQYF. The CDR3, as DNA: TGTGCCAGCAGTTCGCCGAAGGGTGTCAAAGAGACCCAGTACTTC.

This clonotype occurred many times. The V call is TRBV3-1, the J call TRBJ1-1; TRBD1 aligns across 11 bases. The CDR3 is 17 amino acids. From germline, CDR1 is LGHDT and CDR2 YNNKEL (reference sequence). V lost 5 bases to trimming and J lost 5 bases; unmatched junction nucleotides: 13. CDR3 sequence (DNA): TGTGCCAGCAGCGCCGGGACAGGGGGACCGAGCCGGACTGAAGCTTTCTTT. Translation: CASSAGTGGPSRTEAFF.

There are many counts of this clonotype. V is TRBV6-5 and J is TRBJ2-3, with D tentatively TRBD2 (6 bases). This CDR3 region has 14 residues. Germline CDR1 reads MNHEY; CDR2 reads SVGAGI. Trimming took 4 bases from V and 6 from J, leaving 14 bases between them. The CDR3 region is CASSWRAGADTQYF. CDR3 DNA: TGTGCCAGCAGTTGGAGGGCCGGGGCGGATACGCAGTATTTT.

This clonotype was seen a few times. The chain carries TRBV20-1 and TRBJ2-2, with 8 bases that match TRBD1. Trimming cost V 0 bases and J 2 bases; bases outside gene matches: 5. Per germline, CDR1 DFQATT and CDR2 SNEGSKA (reference sequence). The CDR3 consists of 16 residues. The CDR3 DNA sequence: TGCAGTGCTAGAGATCTACAGGGGGTCAACACCGGGGAGCTGTTTTTT. Its protein product is CSARDLQGVNTGELFF.

The genes are TRBV7-8 and TRBJ2-7, with a possible D match to TRBD2 (5 bases). The CDR3 runs 14 residues. The germline V and J ends were trimmed by 0 bases and 6 bases, with 12 bases remaining between them. Germline V gene data show CDR1 as SGHVS and CDR2 as FQNEAQ. The CDR3 nucleotides read TGTGCCAGCAGCTTAGCTTGGACTGACCGCGAGCAGTACTTC. Translated, it gives CASSLAWTDREQYF. Together with reference TRBV7-8 and TRBJ2-7, the CDR3 gives the full variable domain: GAGVSQSPRYKVAKRGQDVALRCDPISGHVSLFWYQQALGQGPEFLTYFQNEAQLDKSGLPSDRFFAERPEGSVSTLKIQRTQQEDSAVYLCASSLAWTDREQYFGPGTRLTVT.

In its sample, this clonotype was seen many times. This rearrangement joins TRBV12-3 or TRBV12-4 to TRBJ1-2; TRBD1 agrees at 7 bases. This CDR3 is 15 amino acids long. The J segment lost 2 bases and the V segment lost 6 bases, leaving 9 bases of the junction unmatched. CDR3 DNA sequence: TGTGCCAGCAGCCGAAACCGGGACAGCAACTATGGCTACACCTTC. This sequence encodes CASSRNRDSNYGYTF.

The chain uses TRBV5-4 and TRBJ2-3; D possibly uses TRBD1 or TRBD2 (6 bases each). The CDR3 sequence is 18 residues long. The germline V gene has CDR1 SGHNT and CDR2 YYREEE (reference sequence). Trimming stripped 0 bases from V and 0 bases from J, with 17 bases between. CDR3 DNA sequence: TGTGCCAGCAGCTTGGGGGGGGCCCAACCCTCAAGCACAGATACGCAGTATTTT. It is translated as CASSLGGAQPSSTDTQYF.

In this sample, this clonotype turned up a few times. This chain connects TRBV6-5 to TRBJ1-6; tentatively, D is TRBD1 (5 bases). The ends were cut back, 2 bases at V and 7 bases at J, with 9 bases in the middle. Germline CDR1 is MNHEY and CDR2 is SVGAGI. The CDR3 consists of 14 residues. CDR3 amino acids: CASSYQGWNSPLHF. The CDR3 DNA is TGTGCCAGCAGTTACCAGGGTTGGAATTCACCCCTCCACTTT.

There are many counts of this clonotype. The rearrangement links TRBV7-9 to TRBJ2-2; no clear D. The CDR3 spans 16 residues. Germline V gene data show CDR1 as SEHNR and CDR2 as FQNEAQ (reference sequence). V dropped 0 bases and J dropped 0 bases, with 8 bases sitting between them. This CDR3 reads CASSLAPLTNTGELFF. As DNA, the CDR3 is TGTGCCAGCAGCTTAGCGCCCCTTACGAACACCGGGGAGCTGTTTTTT. The whole variable domain, remainder taken from reference TRBV7-9 and TRBJ2-2, is DTGVSQNPRHKITKRGQNVTFRCDPISEHNRLYWYRQTLGQGPEFLTYFQNEAQLEKSRLLSDRFSAERPKGSFSTLEIQRTEQGDSAMYLCASSLAPLTNTGELFFGEGSRLTVL.

At least ten counts were recorded for this clonotype. This chain connects TRBV3-1 to TRBJ2-7; a possible D gene is TRBD1 (5 bases). Germline V gives CDR1 LGHDT, CDR2 YNNKEL (reference sequence). The CDR3 extends over 15 amino acids. Trimming shortened V by 4 bases and J by 4 bases, and 17 bases separated the two germline ends. The CDR3 protein is CASSLWRPGLYEQYV. The CDR3 region has the DNA TGTGCCAGCAGCCTCTGGCGCCCAGGGTTATACGAGCAGTACGTC.

This clonotype was found many times. The CDR3 DNA is TGTGCCAGCAGCTTAGGACGGGGGGGGGAGACCCAGTACTTC. It encodes CASSLGRGGETQYF. The chain couples TRBV7-2 to TRBJ2-5; 8 bases are shared with TRBD2. Trimming at V came to 1 base and at J to 5 bases, leaving 3 bases not matched to a gene. This CDR3 region has 14 residues. Per germline, CDR1 SGHTA and CDR2 FQGNSA. Complete variable domain (other parts from reference TRBV7-2 and TRBJ2-5): GAGVSQSPSNKVTEKGKDVELRCDPISGHTALYWYRQSLGQGLEFLIYFQGNSAPDKSGLPSDRFSAERTGGSVSTLTIQRTQQEDSAVYLCASSLGRGGETQYFGPGTRLLVL.

The chain employs TRBV12-3 or TRBV12-4 and TRBJ2-3, with 9 bases that match TRBD1. Trimming cost V 7 bases and J 4 bases; bases outside gene matches: 9. The CDR3 extends over 15 amino acids. The CDR3 loop is CASNYGTGYSDTQYF. For the CDR3, the DNA is TGTGCCAGCAATTACGGGACAGGGTATTCAGATACGCAGTATTTT.

This clonotype was recorded a few times. The V and J genes are TRBV20-1 and TRBJ1-2; TRBD1 agrees at 8 bases. V gave up 4 bases and J gave up 5 bases; unmatched junction bases: 18. CDR3 length equals 17 residues. Germline loops: CDR1 DFQATT, CDR2 SNEGSKA (reference sequence). In DNA, the CDR3 is TGCAGTGCTAACCGAAGATTCCAGGGGGCAGGCCAATATGGCTACACCTTC. Encoded protein: CSANRRFQGAGQYGYTF.

This clonotype was observed many times. V is TRBV7-9 and J is TRBJ2-7; D not certain. There are 14 residues in the CDR3. Between the trimmed V and J ends, which lost 4 bases and 12 bases, there was a span of 22 bases. Germline V CDR1 and CDR2: SEHNR, FQNEAQ (reference sequence). The CDR3 DNA follows: TGTGCCAGCAGCTCGACGGGCCCCGAGGTCCCCCCGTACTTC. Its translation: CASSSTGPEVPPYF.

This chain joins TRBV6-5 and TRBJ2-1, with D tentatively TRBD2 (5 bases). This CDR3 region has 15 residues. Germline lookup yields CDR1 MNHEY and CDR2 SVGAGI. V lost 2 bases and J lost 3, with 11 bases in between. CDR3 coding DNA: TGTGCCAGCAGTTACAGTCCGGGAATCTACAATGAGCAGTTCTTC. Protein sequence: CASSYSPGIYNEQFF.